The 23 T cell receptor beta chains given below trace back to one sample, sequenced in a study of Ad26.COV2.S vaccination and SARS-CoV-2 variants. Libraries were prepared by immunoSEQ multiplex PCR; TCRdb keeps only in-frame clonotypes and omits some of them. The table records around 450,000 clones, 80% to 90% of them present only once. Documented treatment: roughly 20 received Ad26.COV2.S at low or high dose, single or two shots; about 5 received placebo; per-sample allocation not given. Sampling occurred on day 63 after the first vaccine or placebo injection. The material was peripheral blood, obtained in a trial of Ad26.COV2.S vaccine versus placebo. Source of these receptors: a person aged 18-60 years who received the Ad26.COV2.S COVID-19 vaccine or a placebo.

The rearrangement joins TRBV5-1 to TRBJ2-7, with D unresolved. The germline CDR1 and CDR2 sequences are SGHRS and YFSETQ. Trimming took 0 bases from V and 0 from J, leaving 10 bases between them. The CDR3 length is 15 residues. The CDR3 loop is CASSLVPGSSYEQYF. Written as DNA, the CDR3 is TGCGCCAGCAGCTTGGTGCCCGGTAGCTCCTACGAGCAGTACTTC.

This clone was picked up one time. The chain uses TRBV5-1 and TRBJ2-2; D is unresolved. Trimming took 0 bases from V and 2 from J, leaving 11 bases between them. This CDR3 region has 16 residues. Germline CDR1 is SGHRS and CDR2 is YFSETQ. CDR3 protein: CASSLEVFGNTGELFF. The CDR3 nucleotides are TGCGCCAGCAGCTTGGAAGTATTTGGAAACACCGGGGAGCTGTTTTTT.

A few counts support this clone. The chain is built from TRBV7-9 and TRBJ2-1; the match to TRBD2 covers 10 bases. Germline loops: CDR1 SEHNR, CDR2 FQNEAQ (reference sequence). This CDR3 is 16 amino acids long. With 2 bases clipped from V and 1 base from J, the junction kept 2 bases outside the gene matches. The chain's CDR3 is CASSLSGGVSYNEQFF. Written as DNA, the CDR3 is TGTGCCAGCAGCTTAAGCGGGGGGGTTTCCTACAATGAGCAGTTCTTC.

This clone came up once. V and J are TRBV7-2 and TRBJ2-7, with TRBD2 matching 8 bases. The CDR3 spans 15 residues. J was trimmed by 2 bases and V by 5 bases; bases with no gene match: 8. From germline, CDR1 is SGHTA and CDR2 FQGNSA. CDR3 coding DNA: TGTGCCAGCAGCCCGCGACTAGCGCAAGCCTACGAGCAGTACTTC. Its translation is CASSPRLAQAYEQYF.

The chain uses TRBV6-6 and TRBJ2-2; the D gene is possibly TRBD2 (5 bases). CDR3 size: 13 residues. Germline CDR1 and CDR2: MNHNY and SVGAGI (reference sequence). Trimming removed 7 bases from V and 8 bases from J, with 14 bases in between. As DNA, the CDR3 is TGTGCCAGCACCACTCGGTCGGGGGGGGAGCTGTTTTTT. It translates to CASTTRSGGELFF.

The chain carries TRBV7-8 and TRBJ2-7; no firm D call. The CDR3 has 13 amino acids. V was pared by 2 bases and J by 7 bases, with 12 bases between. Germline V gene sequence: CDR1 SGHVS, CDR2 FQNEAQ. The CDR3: CASSLLPTWEQYV. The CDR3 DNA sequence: TGTGCCAGCAGCTTACTACCAACCTGGGAGCAGTACGTC.

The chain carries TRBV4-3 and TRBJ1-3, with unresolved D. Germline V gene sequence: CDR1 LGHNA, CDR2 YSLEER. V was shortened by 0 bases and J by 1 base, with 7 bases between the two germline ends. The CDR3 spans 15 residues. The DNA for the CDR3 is TGCGCCAGCAGCCAAGATCCGGCATCTGGAAACACCATATATTTT. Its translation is CASSQDPASGNTIYF.

The CDR3 protein is CASRPWDSTDTQYF. The CDR3 region has the DNA TGTGCCAGCAGACCTTGGGACTCAACAGATACGCAGTATTTT. The chain uses TRBV2 and TRBJ2-3; TRBD2 is a possible D gene (6 bases). The V end lost 6 bases, the J end lost 3 bases, and 13 bases lay between the germline ends. The length of the CDR3 is 14 residues. The germline CDR1 and CDR2 sequences are SNHLY and FYNNEI.

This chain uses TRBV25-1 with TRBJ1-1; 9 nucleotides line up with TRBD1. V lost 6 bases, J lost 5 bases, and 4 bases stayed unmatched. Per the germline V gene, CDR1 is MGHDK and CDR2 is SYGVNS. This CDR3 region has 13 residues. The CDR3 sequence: CASSAGQGTEAFF. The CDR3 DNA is TGTGCCAGCAGCGCCGGACAGGGGACTGAAGCTTTCTTT. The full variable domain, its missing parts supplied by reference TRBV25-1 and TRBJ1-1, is EADIYQTPRYLVIGTGKKITLECSQTMGHDKMYWYQQDPGMELHLIHYSYGVNSTEKGDLSSESTVSRIRTEHFPLTLESARPSHTSQYLCASSAGQGTEAFFGQGTRLTVV.

The CDR3 DNA reads as TGTGCCAGCAGCTTCCGGGGGCGCAAATACGATGAGCAGTTCTTC. Translating gives CASSFRGRKYDEQFF. The chain links TRBV11-2 to TRBJ2-1, with D perhaps assigned TRBD1 or TRBD2 (6 bases each). The CDR3 sequence is 15 residues long. In germline, CDR1 is SGHAT, CDR2 FQNNGV. V lost 3 bases, J lost 8 bases, and 17 bases lay in between.

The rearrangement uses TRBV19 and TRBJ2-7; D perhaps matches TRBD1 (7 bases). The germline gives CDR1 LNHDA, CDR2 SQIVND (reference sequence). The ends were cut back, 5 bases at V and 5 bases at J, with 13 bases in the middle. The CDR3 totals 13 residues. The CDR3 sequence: CASSRRGVHEQYF. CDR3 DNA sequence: TGTGCCAGTAGTCGCAGGGGGGTACACGAGCAGTACTTC.

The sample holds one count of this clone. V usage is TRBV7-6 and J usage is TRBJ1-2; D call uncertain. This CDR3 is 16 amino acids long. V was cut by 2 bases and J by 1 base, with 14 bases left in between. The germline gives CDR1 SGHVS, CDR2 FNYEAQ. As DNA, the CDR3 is TGTGCCAGCAGCTTAACGTCAAATTCCTATAACTATGGCTACACCTTC. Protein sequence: CASSLTSNSYNYGYTF.

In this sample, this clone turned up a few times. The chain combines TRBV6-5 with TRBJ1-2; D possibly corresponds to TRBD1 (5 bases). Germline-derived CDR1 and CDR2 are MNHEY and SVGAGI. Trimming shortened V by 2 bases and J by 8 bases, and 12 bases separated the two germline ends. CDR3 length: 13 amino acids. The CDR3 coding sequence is TGTGCCAGCAGTTACGAGGGGTTCGGGGGCTACACCTTC. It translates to CASSYEGFGGYTF.

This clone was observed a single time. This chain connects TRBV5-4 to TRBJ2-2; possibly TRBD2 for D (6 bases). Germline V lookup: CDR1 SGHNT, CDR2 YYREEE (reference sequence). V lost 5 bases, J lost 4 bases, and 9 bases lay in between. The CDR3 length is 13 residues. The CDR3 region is CASRRTITGELFF. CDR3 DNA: TGTGCCAGCAGGCGGACTATCACCGGGGAGCTGTTTTTT.

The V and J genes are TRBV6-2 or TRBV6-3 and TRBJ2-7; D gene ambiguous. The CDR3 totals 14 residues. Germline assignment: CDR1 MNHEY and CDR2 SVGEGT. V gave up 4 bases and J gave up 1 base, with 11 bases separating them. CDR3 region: CASSSPVTSYEQYF. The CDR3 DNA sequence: TGTGCCAGCAGTTCCCCTGTTACTTCCTACGAGCAGTACTTC.

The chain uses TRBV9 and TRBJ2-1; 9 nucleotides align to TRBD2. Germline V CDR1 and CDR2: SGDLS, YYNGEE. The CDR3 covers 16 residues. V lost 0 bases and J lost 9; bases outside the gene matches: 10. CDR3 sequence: CASSVGNSGSTGEQFF. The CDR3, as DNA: TGTGCCAGCAGCGTAGGTAATAGCGGGAGTACCGGTGAGCAGTTCTTC. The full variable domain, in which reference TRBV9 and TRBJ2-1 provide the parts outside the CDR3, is DSGVTQTPKHLITATGQRVTLRCSPRSGDLSVYWYQQSLDQGLQFLIQYYNGEERAKGNILERFSAQQFPDLHSELNLSSLELGDSALYFCASSVGNSGSTGEQFFGPGTRLTVL.

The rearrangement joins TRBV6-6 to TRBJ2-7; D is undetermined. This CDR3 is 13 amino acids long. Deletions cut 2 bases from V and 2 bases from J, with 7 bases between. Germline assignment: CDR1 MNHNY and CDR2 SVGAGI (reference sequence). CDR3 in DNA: TGTGCCAGCAGTTACGGGTCTACCTACGAGCAGTACGTC. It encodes CASSYGSTYEQYV.

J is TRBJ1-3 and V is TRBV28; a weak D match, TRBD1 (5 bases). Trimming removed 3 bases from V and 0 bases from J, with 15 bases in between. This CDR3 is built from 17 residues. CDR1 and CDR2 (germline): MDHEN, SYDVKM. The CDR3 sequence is CASSFLLGVPSGNTIYF. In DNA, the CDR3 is TGTGCCAGCAGTTTCCTTTTAGGGGTCCCCTCTGGAAACACCATATATTTT.

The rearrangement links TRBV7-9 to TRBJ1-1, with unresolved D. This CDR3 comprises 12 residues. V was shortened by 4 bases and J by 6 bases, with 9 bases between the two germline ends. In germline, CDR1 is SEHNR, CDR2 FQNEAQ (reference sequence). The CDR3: CASSSDRSEAFF. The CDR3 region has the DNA TGTGCCAGCAGCTCGGACCGATCTGAAGCTTTCTTT.

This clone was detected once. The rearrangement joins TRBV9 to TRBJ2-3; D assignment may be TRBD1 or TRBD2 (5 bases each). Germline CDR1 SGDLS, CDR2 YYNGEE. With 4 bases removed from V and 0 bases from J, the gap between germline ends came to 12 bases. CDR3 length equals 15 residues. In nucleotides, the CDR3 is TGTGCCAGCAGCTATCAGAGGGACAGCACAGATACGCAGTATTTT. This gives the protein CASSYQRDSTDTQYF.

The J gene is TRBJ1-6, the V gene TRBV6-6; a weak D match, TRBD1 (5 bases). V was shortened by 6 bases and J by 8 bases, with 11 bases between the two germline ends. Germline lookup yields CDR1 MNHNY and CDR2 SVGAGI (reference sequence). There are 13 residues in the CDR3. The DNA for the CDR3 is TGTGCCAGCAGACCTAGGACACATTCACCCCTCCACTTT. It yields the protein CASRPRTHSPLHF.

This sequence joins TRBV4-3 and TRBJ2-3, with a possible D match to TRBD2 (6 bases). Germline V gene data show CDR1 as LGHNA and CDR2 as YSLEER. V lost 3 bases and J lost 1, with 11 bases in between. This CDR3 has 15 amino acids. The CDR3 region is CASSHQRARTDTQYF. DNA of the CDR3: TGCGCCAGCAGCCACCAGCGGGCGCGCACAGATACGCAGTATTTT.

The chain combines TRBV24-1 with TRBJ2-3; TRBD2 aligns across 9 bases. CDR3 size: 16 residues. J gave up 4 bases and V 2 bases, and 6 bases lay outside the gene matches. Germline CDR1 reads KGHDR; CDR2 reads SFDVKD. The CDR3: CATSDWSSGSSDTQYF. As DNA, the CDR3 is TGTGCCACCAGTGATTGGAGTAGCGGGAGTTCAGATACGCAGTATTTT.